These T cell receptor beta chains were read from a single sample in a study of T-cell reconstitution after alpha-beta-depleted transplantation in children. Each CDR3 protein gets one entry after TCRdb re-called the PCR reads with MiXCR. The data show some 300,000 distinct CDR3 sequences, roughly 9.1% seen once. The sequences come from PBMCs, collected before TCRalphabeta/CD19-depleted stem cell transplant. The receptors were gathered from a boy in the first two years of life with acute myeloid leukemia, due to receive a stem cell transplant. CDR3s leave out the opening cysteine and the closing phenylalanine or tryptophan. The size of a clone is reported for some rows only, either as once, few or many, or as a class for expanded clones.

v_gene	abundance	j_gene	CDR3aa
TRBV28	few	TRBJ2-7	ASSPGGSRGLTYEQY
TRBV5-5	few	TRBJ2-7	ASSLTPRIAGGRNEQY
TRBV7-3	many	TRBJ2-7	ASSLLAGGSYEQY
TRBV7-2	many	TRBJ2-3	ASSFLLAGGADTQY
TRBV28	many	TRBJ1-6	ASSRRFGGSYNSPLH
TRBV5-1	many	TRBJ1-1	ASSLWTGLSTEAF
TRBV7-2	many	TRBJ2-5	ASSPGLAGVETQY
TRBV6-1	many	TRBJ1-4	ASSESRTRGREKLF
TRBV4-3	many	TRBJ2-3	ASSQGTSGRMYTQY
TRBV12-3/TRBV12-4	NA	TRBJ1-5	ASSRPGQAGNQPQH
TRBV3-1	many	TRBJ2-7	ASSQGDYRDYEQY
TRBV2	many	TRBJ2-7	ASSERGRSYEQY
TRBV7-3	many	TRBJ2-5	ASSLVDQETQY
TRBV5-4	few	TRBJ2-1	ASSLAEQGDEQF
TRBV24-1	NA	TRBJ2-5	ATSDSGTGYPETQY
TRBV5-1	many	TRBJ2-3	ASSLVDQLFSTDTQY
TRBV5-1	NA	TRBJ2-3	ASSLSPAGGPSDTQY
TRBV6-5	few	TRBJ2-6	ASSYGESSGANVLT
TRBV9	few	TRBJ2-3	ASSVGTSGGWGADDTQY
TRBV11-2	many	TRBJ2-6	ASTQTNVLT
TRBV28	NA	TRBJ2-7	ASSLVVGGQFSYEH
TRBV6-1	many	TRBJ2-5	ASSRQGLAVQETQY
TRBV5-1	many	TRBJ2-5	ASSSGRGQETQY
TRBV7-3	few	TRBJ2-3	ASSFGTRQQY
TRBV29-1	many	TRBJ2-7	SVSHLNIYEQY
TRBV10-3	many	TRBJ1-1	AISEGLVRGDTEAF
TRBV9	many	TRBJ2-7	ASSVAGDGYEQY
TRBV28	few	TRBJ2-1	ASKIGVWRHEQF
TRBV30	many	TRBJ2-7	AWQRMITSYEQY
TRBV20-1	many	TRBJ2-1	SARKSEREIRNEQF
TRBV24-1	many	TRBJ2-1	ATTPGQGHNEQF
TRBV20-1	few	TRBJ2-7	SAREGLNYEQY
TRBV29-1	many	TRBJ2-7	SVGQPYEQY
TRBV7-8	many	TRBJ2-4	ASSYIGIAGSGTKNIQY
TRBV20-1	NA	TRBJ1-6	SARGAGHSPLH
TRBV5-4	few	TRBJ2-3	ASSLGQGGDTQY
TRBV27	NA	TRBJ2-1	ASSPDRGIDRQF
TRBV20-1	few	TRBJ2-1	SASMSVGGLAGAEQF
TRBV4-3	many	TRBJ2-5	ASSHVRQETQY
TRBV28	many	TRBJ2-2	ASSLGLAGVGELF
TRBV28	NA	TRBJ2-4	ASRRDRANPKNIQY
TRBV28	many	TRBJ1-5	ASSLPGPSGNQPQH
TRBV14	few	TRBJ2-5	ASSQDSGRGQKTQY
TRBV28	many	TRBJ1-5	ASSTTNQPQH
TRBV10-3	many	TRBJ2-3	ATRGITDTQY
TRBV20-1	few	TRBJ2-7	SARRQEISYEQY
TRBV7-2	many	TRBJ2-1	ASSLKLAGGVNEQF
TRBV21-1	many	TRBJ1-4	ASSAQGAGNEKLF
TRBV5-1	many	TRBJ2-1	ASSFRTEITYNEQF
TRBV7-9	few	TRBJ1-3	ASSLGRLLPGNTIY
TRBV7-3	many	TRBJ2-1	ASSHLAGEQF
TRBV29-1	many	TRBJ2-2	SVEDFTGELF
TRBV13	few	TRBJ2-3	ASSSRTGRATDTQY
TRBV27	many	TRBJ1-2	ASKPQEFYGYT
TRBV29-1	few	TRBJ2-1	SVEGGGRSYNEQF
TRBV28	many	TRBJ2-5	ASSLSGGETQY
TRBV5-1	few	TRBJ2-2	ASSLRKGRDTGELF
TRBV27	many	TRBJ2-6	ASSPGTAGANVLT
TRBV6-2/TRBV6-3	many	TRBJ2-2	ASTRSTFTGELF
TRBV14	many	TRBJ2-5	ASSQGLSRPTETQY